The T cell receptor (beta chain) described here comes from a study of T cells in Graves' hyperthyroidism and ophthalmopathy. Study results and limitations: Ophthalmopathy, which appeared later, was predicted by the model a median approximately 6 months before onset. By a 13 V-J model, ophthalmopathy was set apart from stable hyperthyroidism.

V dropped 1 base and J dropped 0 bases, with 7 bases sitting between them. CDR3 length: 16 residues. Germline-derived CDR1 and CDR2 are MNHNS and SASEGT. If no ophthalmopathy progression occurred within 18 months, Graves' hyperthyroidism was stable. Thyroid ultrasound and orbital computed tomography, with clinical symptoms and serum thyroxine and TRAb, informed diagnoses. Amplification targeted TCR beta CDR3 regions from RNA transcripts. HTBI primers were employed in a first-round RT-PCR of the TCR CDR3. In TCRdb, the multiplex PCR reads were re-called with MiXCR into one record per CDR3 protein. This repertoire shows more than 550,000 distinct CDR3 sequences, 17% found once; its top ten account for 15%. The table lists this clonotype with many counts. Its antigen is as yet unknown.

Sequenced sample: blood. The V gene is TRBV6-1, the J gene TRBJ2-6; possible D gene TRBD1, 5 bases. The source is a man aged 50 to 59 with Graves' hyperthyroidism. The CDR3 DNA follows: TGTGCCAGCAGTGAAGAAGACAGCTCTGGGGCCAACGTCCTGACTTTC. Translation: CASSEEDSSGANVLTF.